These 28 T cell receptor beta chains came from one sample sequenced in a study of blood T cell repertoires in COVID-19. Produced via immunoSEQ multiplex PCR; TCRdb's table is partial and in-frame only. The sample shows 80,000 to 100,000 clones, about 89% of them seen only once. What was sequenced was peripheral blood. These receptors originate from a human donor in a cohort sampled during active COVID-19.

J is TRBJ2-1 and V is TRBV5-1, with TRBD2 matching over 8 bases. V dropped 6 bases and J dropped 5; count of bases not matched to a gene: 10. Germline CDR1 reads SGHRS; CDR2 reads YFSETQ. There are 15 residues in the CDR3. CDR3 residues: CASIVGAGGHNEQFF. The DNA of the CDR3 is TGCGCCAGCATTGTCGGTGCGGGAGGCCACAATGAGCAGTTCTTC.

Comment on this clone: This specimen includes other DNA sequences encoding the same CDR3. The chain is built from TRBV7-2 and TRBJ2-2; TRBD2 aligns across 12 bases. The length of the CDR3 is 17 residues. The V gene's germline CDR1 is SGHTA and CDR2 FQGNSA. Unmatched junction bases numbered 6, after V lost 4 bases and J lost 3 bases. The DNA of the CDR3 is TGTGCCAGCAGCTCTCTAGCGGGAGGGCCGGACACCGGGGAGCTGTTTTTT. Translated, it gives CASSSLAGGPDTGELFF.

V gene TRBV6-5 combines with J gene TRBJ2-7, with D uncertain. Trimming shortened V by 5 bases and J by 6 bases, and 14 bases separated the two germline ends. This CDR3 spans 13 amino acids. Germline V gene lookup returns CDR1 MNHEY and CDR2 SVGAGI. The CDR3 DNA sequence: TGTGCCAGCAGTCCCACCCTTACGGGCGAGCAGTACTTC. The encoded protein is CASSPTLTGEQYF.

This clone has only one observation. V gene TRBV6-5 combines with J gene TRBJ2-7; D is undetermined. Trimming shortened V by 8 bases and J by 2 bases, and 7 bases separated the two germline ends. The germline V gene encodes CDR1 MNHEY and CDR2 SVGAGI. The CDR3 extends over 11 amino acids. CDR3 sequence: CASQLAYEQYF. DNA of the CDR3: TGTGCCAGCCAGTTGGCCTACGAGCAGTACTTC.

V and J are TRBV7-8 and TRBJ1-4; D ambiguous. CDR3 size: 15 residues. V was shortened by 6 bases and J by 5 bases, with 16 bases between the two germline ends. Germline V CDR1 and CDR2: SGHVS, FQNEAQ. CDR3 region: CASRWREGRNEKLFF. CDR3 nucleotide sequence: TGTGCCAGCAGATGGAGAGAGGGAAGAAATGAAAAACTGTTTTTT.

The rearrangement links TRBV7-2 to TRBJ1-1; 8 bases match TRBD1. The CDR3 has 14 amino acids. The V gene's germline CDR1 is SGHTA and CDR2 FQGNSA. V was pared by 5 bases and J by 4 bases, with 6 bases of the junction left unmatched. CDR3 protein: CASSVQGVGTEAFF. The CDR3 nucleotides are TGTGCCAGCAGCGTACAGGGGGTCGGCACTGAAGCTTTCTTT. The full variable domain, with the rest looked up from reference TRBV7-2 and TRBJ1-1, is GAGVSQSPSNKVTEKGKDVELRCDPISGHTALYWYRQSLGQGLEFLIYFQGNSAPDKSGLPSDRFSAERTGGSVSTLTIQRTQQEDSAVYLCASSVQGVGTEAFFGQGTRLTVV.

The chain has TRBV28 and TRBJ1-1; D unresolved. CDR1 is MDHEN, CDR2 SYDVKM, per germline. This CDR3 has 14 amino acids. The V and J ends lost 2 bases and 5 bases respectively, with 12 bases between them. The CDR3 coding sequence is TGTGCCAGCAGTTTAGAGGGTGTAGGTACTGAAGCTTTCTTT. The encoded protein is CASSLEGVGTEAFF.

The CDR3 here is CASSWGLADTQYF. CDR3 DNA: TGTGCCAGCAGTTGGGGACTAGCGGATACGCAGTATTTT. The V and J genes are TRBV6-5 and TRBJ2-3; the match to TRBD2 covers 10 bases. The V gene's germline CDR1 is MNHEY and CDR2 SVGAGI. The CDR3 sequence is 13 residues long. Trimming cost V 4 bases and J 6 bases; bases outside gene matches: 1.

This chain uses TRBV9 with TRBJ2-3; tentatively, D is TRBD2 (6 bases). CDR3 length: 19 residues. Trimming pared 2 bases from V and 6 bases from J, leaving 28 bases between. Germline lookup yields CDR1 SGDLS and CDR2 YYNGEE. For the CDR3, the DNA is TGTGCCAGCAGCGTCAACCCACCGGGACTCCCTCATTTTTCGGATACGCAGTATTTT. Protein sequence: CASSVNPPGLPHFSDTQYF.

This clone occurred once. The rearrangement links TRBV7-3 to TRBJ2-3, with 9 nucleotides matching TRBD2. Germline V gene lookup returns CDR1 SGHTA and CDR2 FQGTGA. V trimming: 1 base; J trimming: 2 bases; junction bases outside the gene matches: 7. The CDR3 spans 17 residues. Here the CDR3 DNA reads TGTGCCAGCAGCTTAAGAGTACTAGCGGGCATCACAGATACGCAGTATTTT. It codes for CASSLRVLAGITDTQYF.

This sequence joins TRBV4-2 and TRBJ1-1, with TRBD1 matching over 8 bases. The germline gives CDR1 LGHNA, CDR2 YNFKEQ. J gave up 4 bases and V 0 bases, and 13 bases lay outside the gene matches. The CDR3 is 18 amino acids. CDR3 protein: CASSQEVSGGAYATEAFF. The CDR3 DNA reads TGTGCCAGCAGCCAAGAGGTGTCAGGGGGCGCTTATGCCACTGAAGCTTTCTTT.

This clone was detected once. The V gene is TRBV9, the J gene TRBJ1-3, with D unclear. V gave up 0 bases and J gave up 1 base, with 14 bases separating them. Germline lookup yields CDR1 SGDLS and CDR2 YYNGEE. This CDR3 contains 17 residues. The CDR3 protein is CASSVGGLLRSGNTIYF. DNA for the CDR3: TGTGCCAGCAGCGTAGGTGGACTACTGCGTTCTGGAAACACCATATATTTT.

This clone appeared a single time. The chain links TRBV7-9 to TRBJ2-5, with 10 bases identical to TRBD2. The V gene's germline CDR1 is SEHNR and CDR2 FQNEAQ (reference sequence). Trimming removed 2 bases from V and 2 bases from J; junction bases left unmatched: 5. The CDR3 runs 16 residues. The CDR3 protein is CASSLSLAGEQETQYF. The CDR3 bases are TGTGCCAGCAGCTTAAGCCTAGCGGGGGAACAAGAGACCCAGTACTTC.

The chain joins TRBV6-5 to TRBJ2-7, with TRBD1 matching 12 bases. The CDR3 has 13 residues. In germline, CDR1 is MNHEY, CDR2 SVGAGI. V was pared by 7 bases and J by 6 bases, with 4 bases of the junction left unmatched. CDR3 nucleotides: TGTGCCAGCAATCGGGACAGGGGGCGCGAGCAGTACTTC. It translates to CASNRDRGREQYF.

The chain carries TRBV18 and TRBJ1-1, with 7 bases identical to TRBD1. The V segment lost 3 bases and the J segment 4 bases; nucleotides outside the gene matches: 8. Germline V gene data show CDR1 as KGHSH and CDR2 as LQKENI. The CDR3 runs 15 residues. CDR3 sequence: CASSPSRTGLTEAFF. DNA of the CDR3: TGTGCCAGCTCACCCTCCCGGACAGGACTCACTGAAGCTTTCTTT. Supplemented by reference TRBV18 and TRBJ1-1, the full variable domain reads NAGVMQNPRHLVRRRGQEARLRCSPMKGHSHVYWYRQLPEEGLKFMVYLQKENIIDESGMPKERFSAEFPKEGPSILRIQQVVRGDSAAYFCASSPSRTGLTEAFFGQGTRLTVV.

The rearrangement joins TRBV11-2 to TRBJ2-7, with 10 bases identical to TRBD2. V dropped 3 bases and J dropped 0; count of bases not matched to a gene: 8. This CDR3 region has 17 residues. Germline V gives CDR1 SGHAT, CDR2 FQNNGV. For the CDR3, the DNA is TGTGCCAGCAGCTTCTCTAGCGGGAGCTTCAGCTCCTACGAGCAGTACTTC. Protein: CASSFSSGSFSSYEQYF.

The chain recombines TRBV6-2 or TRBV6-3 with TRBJ1-1; no clear D gene. Germline V gene sequence: CDR1 MNHEY, CDR2 SVGEGT. The CDR3 sequence is 16 residues long. The V gene lost 4 bases and the J gene lost 0 bases, with 15 bases spanning the gap. The CDR3 loop reads CASSWVEGRVNTEAFF. As DNA, the CDR3 is TGTGCCAGCAGTTGGGTTGAAGGGCGGGTGAACACTGAAGCTTTCTTT.

The rearrangement links TRBV4-3 to TRBJ1-6, with D possibly being TRBD1 (5 bases). CDR3 length: 19 residues. The V gene's germline CDR1 is LGHNA and CDR2 YSLEER. V lost 1 base and J 2 bases, leaving 18 bases between the germline ends. CDR3 nucleotide sequence: TGCGCCAGCAGCCAAGCACCTCCGACGGGGGTAACCTATAATTCACCCCTCCACTTT. This sequence encodes CASSQAPPTGVTYNSPLHF.

V usage is TRBV5-1 and J usage is TRBJ2-2, with D tentatively TRBD1 (6 bases). Germline CDR1 SGHRS, CDR2 YFSETQ. The CDR3 sequence is 15 residues long. V was clipped by 3 bases and J by 2 bases, with 11 bases between them. The CDR3 loop is CASSSGQPNTGELFF. As DNA, the CDR3 is TGCGCCAGCAGCTCCGGACAGCCCAACACCGGGGAGCTGTTTTTT.

This sequence joins TRBV5-5 and TRBJ2-5, with 13 bases identical to TRBD2. Per germline, CDR1 SGHKS and CDR2 YYEKEE (reference sequence). CDR3 size: 16 residues. The junction had 5 bases not matched to a gene; V was cut back by 2 bases and J by 4 bases. The CDR3 DNA reads TGTGCCAGCAGCTTACTAGCGGGAGGGTTAGGAGAGACCCAGTACTTC. Amino acid sequence: CASSLLAGGLGETQYF.

The chain uses TRBV7-9 and TRBJ1-5; the D is unclear. The CDR3 extends over 16 amino acids. V lost 5 bases and J lost 4, with 18 bases in between. Germline CDR1 and CDR2: SEHNR and FQNEAQ (reference sequence). The CDR3: CASSPGTAGINQPQHF. The CDR3 nucleotides read TGTGCCAGCAGCCCAGGCACCGCGGGGATAAATCAGCCCCAGCATTTT.

The chain employs TRBV27 and TRBJ2-5; D perhaps matches TRBD2 (5 bases). Germline lookup yields CDR1 MNHEY and CDR2 SMNVEV (reference sequence). V was shortened by 5 bases and J by 5 bases, with 9 bases between the two germline ends. The CDR3 runs to 12 residues. Written as DNA, the CDR3 is TGTGCCAGCAGTCCCGGCGGGGAGACCCAGTACTTC. Encoded protein: CASSPGGETQYF.

The rearrangement joins TRBV4-2 to TRBJ2-1; TRBD2 might be the D (5 bases). The CDR3 has 18 residues. Germline values: CDR1 LGHNA, CDR2 YNFKEQ. Trimming pared 0 bases from V and 0 bases from J, leaving 15 bases between. Written as DNA, the CDR3 is TGTGCCAGCAGCCAAGATCAGAGCGGCCAGAGCTCCTACAATGAGCAGTTCTTC. This gives the protein CASSQDQSGQSSYNEQFF.

The chain has TRBV6-1 and TRBJ1-6; TRBD1 is a possible D gene (5 bases). The CDR3 length is 15 residues. Germline CDR1 reads MNHNS; CDR2 reads SASEGT. V was trimmed by 0 bases and J by 9 bases, leaving 12 bases between them. CDR3 in amino acids: CASSEADGAGSPLHF. The DNA of the CDR3 is TGTGCCAGCAGTGAAGCCGATGGGGCAGGTTCACCCCTCCACTTT.

The chain uses TRBV6-5 and TRBJ1-1, with D possibly TRBD1 on 5 matching bases. The CDR3 runs 15 residues. Germline loops: CDR1 MNHEY, CDR2 SVGAGI. V was trimmed by 5 bases and J by 6 bases, leaving 19 bases between them. The CDR3 DNA reads as TGTGCCAGCAGTCTCCAGACGGTGGGGGGGGCTGAAGCTTTCTTT. It yields the protein CASSLQTVGGAEAFF.

The chain combines TRBV21-1 with TRBJ2-4; TRBD2 was called by the table and not checked on the DNA. TRBV21-1 is recorded as a pseudogene. CDR3 length equals 15 residues. Here the CDR3 DNA reads TGTGCCAGCAGCAAATTCCCAGATGGAGAAAACATTCAGTACTTC. This gives the protein CASSKFPDGENIQYF.

This chain connects TRBV19 to TRBJ2-1; TRBD1 aligns across 7 bases. In germline, CDR1 is LNHDA, CDR2 SQIVND (reference sequence). This CDR3 spans 13 amino acids. Trimming removed 9 bases from V and 7 bases from J; junction bases left unmatched: 9. DNA of the CDR3: TGTGCCAGCCCCTCCCCCAGGGGGAATGAGCAGTTCTTC. The encoded protein is CASPSPRGNEQFF.

The rearrangement joins TRBV28 to TRBJ1-2; no clear D gene. The CDR3 spans 12 residues. V was clipped by 4 bases and J by 5 bases, with 8 bases between them. Germline CDR1 and CDR2: MDHEN and SYDVKM. The CDR3 bases are TGTGCCAGCAGTTCGGCGGGATATGGCTACACCTTC. This gives the protein CASSSAGYGYTF.